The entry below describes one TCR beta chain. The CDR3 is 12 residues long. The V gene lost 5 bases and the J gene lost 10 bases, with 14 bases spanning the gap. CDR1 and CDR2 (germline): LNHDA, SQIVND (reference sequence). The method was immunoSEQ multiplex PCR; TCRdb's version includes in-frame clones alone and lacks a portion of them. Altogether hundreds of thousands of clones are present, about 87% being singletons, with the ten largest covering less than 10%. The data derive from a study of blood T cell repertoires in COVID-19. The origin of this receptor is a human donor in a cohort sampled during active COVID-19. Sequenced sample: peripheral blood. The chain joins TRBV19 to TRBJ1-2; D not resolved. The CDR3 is CASSFNGNAYTF. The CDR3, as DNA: TGTGCCAGTAGTTTTAACGGGAATGCCTACACCTTC.